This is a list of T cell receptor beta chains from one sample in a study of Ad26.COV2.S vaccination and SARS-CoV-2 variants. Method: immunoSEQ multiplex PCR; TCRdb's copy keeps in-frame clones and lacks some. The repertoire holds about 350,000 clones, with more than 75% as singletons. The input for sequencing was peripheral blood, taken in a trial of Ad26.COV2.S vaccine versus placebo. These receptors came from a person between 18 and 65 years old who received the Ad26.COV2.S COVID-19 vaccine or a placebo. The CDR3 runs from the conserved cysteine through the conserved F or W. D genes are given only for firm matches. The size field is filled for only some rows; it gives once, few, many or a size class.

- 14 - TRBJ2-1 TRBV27 CASSERDIDDEQFF TGTGCCAGCAGTGAACGGGACATTGACGATGAGCAGTTCTTC
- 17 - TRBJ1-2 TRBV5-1 CASSPVRDSTDNYGYTF TGCGCCAGCAGCCCTGTCCGGGATTCGACGGATAACTATGGCTACACCTTC
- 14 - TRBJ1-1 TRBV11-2 CASSLDPLNTEAFF TGTGCCAGCAGCTTAGATCCGCTGAACACTGAAGCTTTCTTT
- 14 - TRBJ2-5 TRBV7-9 CASSFAGAGETQYF TGTGCCAGCAGCTTCGCAGGGGCAGGAGAGACCCAGTACTTC
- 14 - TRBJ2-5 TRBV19 CASSITRNQETQYF TGTGCCAGTAGTATAACCCGGAACCAAGAGACCCAGTACTTC
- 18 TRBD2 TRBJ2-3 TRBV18 CASSPTGLVASSTDTQYF TGTGCCAGCTCACCGACGGGACTAGTAGCTTCGAGCACAGATACGCAGTATTTT
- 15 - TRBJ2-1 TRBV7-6 CASSPPGLLGNEQFF TGTGCCAGCAGCCCCCCCGGGCTTTTAGGGAATGAGCAGTTCTTC
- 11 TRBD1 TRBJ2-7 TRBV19 CASGQGYEQYF TGTGCTTCGGGACAGGGATACGAGCAGTACTTC
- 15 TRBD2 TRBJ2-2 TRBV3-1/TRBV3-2 CASRLSGGNTGELFF TGTGCCAGCAGACTTAGCGGGGGGAACACCGGGGAGCTGTTTTTT
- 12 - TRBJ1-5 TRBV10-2 CASMDGNQPQHF TGCGCCAGTATGGACGGCAATCAGCCCCAGCATTTT
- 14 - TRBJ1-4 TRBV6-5 CASSYGRTAEKLFF TGTGCCAGCAGTTACGGTAGGACAGCTGAAAAACTGTTTTTT
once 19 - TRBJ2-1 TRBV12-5 CASGSPFMWGPSSYNEQFF TGTGCTAGTGGCTCCCCATTTATGTGGGGACCGAGCTCCTACAATGAGCAGTTCTTC
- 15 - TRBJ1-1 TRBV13 CASSVTPYMNTEAFF TGTGCCAGCAGCGTGACACCGTATATGAACACTGAAGCTTTCTTT
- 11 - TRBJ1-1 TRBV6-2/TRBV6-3 CASSPGGVGFF TGTGCCAGCAGCCCCGGAGGAGTTGGTTTCTTT
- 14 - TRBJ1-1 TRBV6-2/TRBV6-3 CASSLPVMNTEAFF TGTGCCAGCAGTTTACCAGTAATGAACACTGAAGCTTTCTTT
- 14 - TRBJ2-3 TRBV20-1 CSASEGTSTDTQYF TGCAGTGCTAGTGAGGGTACGAGCACAGATACGCAGTATTTT
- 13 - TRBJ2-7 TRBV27 CASSYQGPYEQYF TGTGCCAGCAGTTATCAGGGCCCCTACGAGCAGTACTTC
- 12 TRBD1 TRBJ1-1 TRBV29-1 CSVGQGNTEAFF TGCAGCGTGGGACAGGGCAACACTGAAGCTTTCTTT
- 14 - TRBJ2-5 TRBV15 CATSRDRGWETQYF TGTGCCACCAGCAGAGATAGGGGGTGGGAGACCCAGTACTTC
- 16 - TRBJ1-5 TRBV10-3 CAISESKGGGNQPQHF TGTGCCATCAGTGAGTCCAAAGGAGGTGGCAATCAGCCCCAGCATTTT
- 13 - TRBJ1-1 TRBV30 CAWRPMGDRVAFF TGTGCCTGGAGGCCCATGGGGGATAGAGTGGCTTTCTTT
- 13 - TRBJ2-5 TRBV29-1 CSVEDLGSETQYF TGCAGCGTTGAAGATTTGGGCTCGGAGACCCAGTACTTC
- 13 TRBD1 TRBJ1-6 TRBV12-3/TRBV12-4 CASKTGGGSPLHF TGTGCCAGTAAGACAGGGGGTGGTTCACCCCTCCACTTT
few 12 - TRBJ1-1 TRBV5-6 CASSLADTEAFF TGTGCCAGCAGCTTGGCGGACACTGAAGCTTTCTTT
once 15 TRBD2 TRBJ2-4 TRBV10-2 CASSDLQREKNIQYF TGCGCCAGCAGTGATTTACAGCGGGAGAAAAACATTCAGTACTTC
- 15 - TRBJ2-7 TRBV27 CASSLQGNIPYEQYF TGTGCCAGCAGTTTACAGGGTAATATCCCCTACGAGCAGTACTTC
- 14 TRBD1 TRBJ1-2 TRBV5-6 CASSRPQGSYGYTF TGTGCCAGCAGCCGACCACAGGGGAGTTATGGCTACACCTTC
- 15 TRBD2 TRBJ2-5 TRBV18 CASSRGLAGIETQYF TGTGCCAGCTCACGGGGACTAGCGGGAATTGAGACCCAGTACTTC
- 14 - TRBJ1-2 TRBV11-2 CASSLGGFAYGYTF TGTGCCAGCAGCTTGGGGGGTTTTGCCTATGGCTACACCTTC
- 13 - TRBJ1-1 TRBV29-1 CSTQPRSSTEAFF TGCAGCACCCAACCCCGCTCGAGCACTGAAGCTTTCTTT
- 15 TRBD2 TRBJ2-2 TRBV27 CASSKGTINTGELFF TGTGCCAGCAGTAAGGGGACTATCAACACCGGGGAGCTGTTTTTT
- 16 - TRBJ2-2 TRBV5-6 CASSLVGPLNTGELFF TGTGCCAGCAGCTTGGTCGGACCGCTGAACACCGGGGAGCTGTTTTTT
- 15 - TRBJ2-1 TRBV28 CASARPGSLNNEQFF TGTGCCAGCGCACGGCCCGGGTCGTTGAACAATGAGCAGTTCTTC
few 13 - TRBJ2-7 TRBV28 CASSLNRAGEQYF TGTGCCAGCAGTTTAAACAGGGCTGGAGAGCAGTACTTC
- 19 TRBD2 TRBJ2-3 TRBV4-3 CASSQNWSPLAGGPDTQYF TGCGCCAGCAGCCAAAATTGGTCCCCGCTAGCGGGAGGGCCAGATACGCAGTATTTT
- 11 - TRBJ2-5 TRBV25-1 CASVSGGTQYF TGTGCCAGCGTTAGTGGGGGGACCCAGTACTTC
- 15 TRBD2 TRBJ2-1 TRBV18 CASSASWGGYNEQFF TGTGCCAGCTCCGCGTCTTGGGGGGGGTACAATGAGCAGTTCTTC
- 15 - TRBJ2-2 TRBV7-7 CASSLGPVHTGELFF TGTGCTAGCAGCTTAGGCCCGGTGCACACCGGGGAGCTGTTTTTT
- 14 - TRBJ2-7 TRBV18 CASSPTANRYEQYF TGTGCCAGCTCACCGACAGCTAACCGCTACGAGCAGTACTTC
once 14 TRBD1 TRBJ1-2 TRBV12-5 CASGPQGWSYGYTF TGTGCTAGTGGCCCACAGGGGTGGTCCTATGGCTACACCTTC
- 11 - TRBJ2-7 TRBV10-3 CATGETYEQYF TGTGCCACTGGGGAAACCTACGAGCAGTACTTC
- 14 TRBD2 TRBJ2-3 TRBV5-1 CASRWERSGGTQYF TGCGCCAGCAGGTGGGAACGAAGCGGGGGGACGCAGTATTTT
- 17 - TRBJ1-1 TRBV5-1 CASSLLAGPEMNTEAFF TGCGCCAGCAGCTTGTTAGCGGGGCCAGAGATGAACACTGAAGCTTTCTTT
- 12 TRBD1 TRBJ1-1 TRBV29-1 CSVGQGYTEAFF TGCAGCGTCGGACAGGGGTACACTGAAGCTTTCTTT
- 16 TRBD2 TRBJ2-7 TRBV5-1 CASSLILAGGPYEQYF TGCGCCAGCAGCCTCATTTTAGCGGGAGGGCCTTACGAGCAGTACTTC
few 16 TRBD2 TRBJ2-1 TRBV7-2 CASSAGPRLAVNEQFF TGTGCCAGCAGCGCTGGCCCGAGACTAGCCGTCAATGAGCAGTTCTTC
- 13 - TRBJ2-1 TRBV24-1 CATSDINESEQFF TGTGCCACCAGTGATATCAACGAGAGTGAGCAGTTCTTC
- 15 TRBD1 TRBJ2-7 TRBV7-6 CASSPGGQGAREQYF TGTGCCAGCAGTCCTGGGGGACAGGGGGCAAGGGAGCAGTACTTC
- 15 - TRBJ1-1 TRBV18 CASSPRARGGTEAFF TGTGCCAGCTCACCACGGGCAAGGGGGGGAACTGAAGCTTTCTTT
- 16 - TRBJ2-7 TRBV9 CASSGTGTDPSYEQYF TGTGCCAGCAGCGGAACCGGGACCGACCCCTCCTACGAGCAGTACTTC
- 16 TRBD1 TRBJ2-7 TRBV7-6 CASSLTRQGPSHEQYF TGTGCCAGCAGCTTAACAAGACAGGGCCCGTCGCACGAGCAGTACTTC
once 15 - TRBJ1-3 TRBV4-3 CASSLTVLSGNTIYF TGCGCCAGCAGCCTGACAGTCCTCTCTGGAAACACCATATATTTT
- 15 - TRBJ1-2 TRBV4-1 CASSQEGTKAGGYTF TGCGCCAGCAGCCAAGAGGGGACAAAGGCTGGGGGCTACACCTTC